One and the same sample provided the 7 T cell receptor beta chains below, sequenced in a study of T cells after yellow fever vaccination. A single record per CDR3 protein comes from TCRdb applying MiXCR to the 5' RACE reads. The profile shows tens of thousands of distinct CDR3 sequences, about 10% of them singletons. The material sequenced was PBMCs, either bulk or a sorted T-cell subset (CD4+, CD8+, memory, or dextramer-sorted; not recorded which), taken approximately 15 days after the first yellow fever vaccination. The receptor set was obtained from a man aged 18 to 35 who received the YFV17D yellow fever vaccine.

The chain links TRBV20-1 to TRBJ2-3, with 8 positions matching TRBD2. The germline V gene encodes CDR1 DFQATT and CDR2 SNEGSKA (reference sequence). This CDR3 has 14 amino acids. J was trimmed by 2 bases and V by 5 bases; bases with no gene match: 6. The CDR3 region is CSAPRGGPTDTQYF. The CDR3 coding sequence is TGCAGTGCTCCCCGGGGGGGGCCCACAGATACGCAGTATTTT.

Comments on this clonotype: This could be a read error, since a much larger clone is one nucleotide away. This sequence joins TRBV12-3 or TRBV12-4 and TRBJ2-3; 13 positions agree with TRBD2. CDR3 length equals 15 residues. The CDR3 loop reads CSSRLAGGGTDTQYF. As DNA, the CDR3 is TGTTCCAGCAGACTAGCGGGGGGCGGGACAGATACGCAGTATTTT.

This clonotype appeared many times. The CDR3, as DNA: TGTGCCAGCAGCTTAGAGGGTCAGCCCCAGCATTTT. Protein sequence: CASSLEGQPQHF. The rearrangement uses TRBV11-2 and TRBJ1-5; D gene uncertain. V was pared by 0 bases and J by 6 bases, with 3 bases between. CDR3 length: 12 amino acids. Per the germline V gene, CDR1 is SGHAT and CDR2 is FQNNGV.

This clonotype occurred many times. The V call is TRBV6-4, the J call TRBJ2-3; D is unresolved. Germline V gives CDR1 MRHNA, CDR2 SNTAGT. V lost 5 bases and J lost 5, with 8 bases in between. This CDR3 has 12 amino acids. The CDR3 region has the DNA TGTGCCAGCAGTCGTGACGGAGATACGCAGTATTTT. Its translation: CASSRDGDTQYF.

This clonotype was counted ten times or more. The gene calls are TRBV2 and TRBJ2-1; TRBD2 agrees at 7 bases. In germline, CDR1 is SNHLY, CDR2 FYNNEI. The CDR3 spans 13 residues. The J segment lost 7 bases and the V segment lost 4 bases, leaving 4 bases of the junction unmatched. CDR3 sequence (DNA): TGTGCCAGCAGTGTTCGGGGAGGGAATGAGCAGTTCTTC. It is translated as CASSVRGGNEQFF.

This clonotype was seen ten or more times. The rearrangement links TRBV20-1 to TRBJ1-2; 9 bases line up with TRBD1. CDR3 size: 14 residues. With V trimmed by 1 base and J by 4 bases, 4 bases remained unmatched. Germline V gene data show CDR1 as DFQATT and CDR2 as SNEGSKA (reference sequence). The CDR3 is CSARGQGGVYGYTF. In DNA form, the CDR3 reads TGCAGTGCTAGAGGACAGGGGGGGGTCTATGGCTACACCTTC.

This clonotype has more than one count but fewer than ten. Here the CDR3 DNA reads TGTGCCTTCAAAATTTACAGGTTTCAAGGGGTGCTATTCACCGGGGAGCTGTTTTTT. Translating gives CAFKIYRFQGVLFTGELFF. V usage is TRBV12-3 or TRBV12-4 and J usage is TRBJ2-2; possible D gene TRBD1, 5 bases. The CDR3 consists of 19 residues. Trimming left V 11 bases short and J 4 bases short, with 32 bases between.